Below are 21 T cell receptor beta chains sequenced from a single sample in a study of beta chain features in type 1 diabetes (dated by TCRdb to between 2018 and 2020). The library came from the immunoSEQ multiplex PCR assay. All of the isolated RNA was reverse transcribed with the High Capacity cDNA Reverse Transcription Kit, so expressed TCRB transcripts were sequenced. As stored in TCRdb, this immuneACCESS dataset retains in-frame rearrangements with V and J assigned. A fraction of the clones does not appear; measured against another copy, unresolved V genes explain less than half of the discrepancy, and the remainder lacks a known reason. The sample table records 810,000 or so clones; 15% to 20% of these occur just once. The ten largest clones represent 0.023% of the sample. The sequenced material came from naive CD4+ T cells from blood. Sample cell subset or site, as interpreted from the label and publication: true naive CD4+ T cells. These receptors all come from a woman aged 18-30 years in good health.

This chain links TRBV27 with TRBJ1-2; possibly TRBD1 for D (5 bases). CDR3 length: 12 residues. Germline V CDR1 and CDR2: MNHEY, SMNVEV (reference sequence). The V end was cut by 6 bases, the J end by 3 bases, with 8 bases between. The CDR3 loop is CASRKQDYGYTF. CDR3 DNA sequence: TGTGCCAGCAGAAAACAGGACTATGGCTACACCTTC.

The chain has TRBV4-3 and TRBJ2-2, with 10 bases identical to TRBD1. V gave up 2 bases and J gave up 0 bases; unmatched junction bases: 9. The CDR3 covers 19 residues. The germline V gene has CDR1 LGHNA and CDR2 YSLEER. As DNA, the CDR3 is TGCGCCAGCAGCCAAAGACCGGGACAGGGGACTTCGAACACCGGGGAGCTGTTTTTT. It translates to CASSQRPGQGTSNTGELFF.

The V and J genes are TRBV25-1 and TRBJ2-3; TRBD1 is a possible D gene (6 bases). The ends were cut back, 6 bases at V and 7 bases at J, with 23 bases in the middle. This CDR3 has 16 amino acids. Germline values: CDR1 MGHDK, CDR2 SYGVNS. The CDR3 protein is CASRPQSIRGENTQYF. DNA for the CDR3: TGTGCCAGCAGGCCCCAGAGTATCAGGGGAGAGAATACGCAGTATTTT.

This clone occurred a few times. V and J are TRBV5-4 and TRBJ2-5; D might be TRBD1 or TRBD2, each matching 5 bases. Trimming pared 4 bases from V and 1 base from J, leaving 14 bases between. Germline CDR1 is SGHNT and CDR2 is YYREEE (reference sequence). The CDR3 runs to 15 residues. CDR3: CASSSRGRSQETQYF. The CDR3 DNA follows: TGTGCCAGCAGCAGTCGGGGACGGAGCCAAGAGACCCAGTACTTC. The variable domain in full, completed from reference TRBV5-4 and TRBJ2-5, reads ETGVTQSPTHLIKTRGQQVTLRCSSQSGHNTVSWYQQALGQGPQFIFQYYREEENGRGNFPPRFSGLQFPNYSSELNVNALELDDSALYLCASSSRGRSQETQYFGPGTRLLVL.

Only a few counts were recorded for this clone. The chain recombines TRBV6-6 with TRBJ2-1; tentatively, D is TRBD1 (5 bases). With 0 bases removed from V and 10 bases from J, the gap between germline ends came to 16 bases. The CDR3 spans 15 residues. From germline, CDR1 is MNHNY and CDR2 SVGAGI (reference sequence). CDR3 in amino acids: CASSYSNQGSLEQFF. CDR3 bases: TGTGCCAGCAGTTACTCGAATCAGGGATCATTAGAGCAGTTCTTC.

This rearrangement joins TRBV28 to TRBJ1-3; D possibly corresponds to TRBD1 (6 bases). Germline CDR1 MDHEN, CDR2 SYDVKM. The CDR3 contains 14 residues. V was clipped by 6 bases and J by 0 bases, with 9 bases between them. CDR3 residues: CASSLDSSGNTIYF. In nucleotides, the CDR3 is TGTGCCAGCAGCCTGGACAGCTCTGGAAACACCATATATTTT.

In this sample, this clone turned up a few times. The CDR3 bases are TGTGCCAGCAGCTCGTATCAGCGGGACTCCTACAATGAGCAGTTCTTC. Translated, it gives CASSSYQRDSYNEQFF. This chain connects TRBV7-9 to TRBJ2-1; 7 bases align to TRBD2. J gave up 0 bases and V 4 bases, and 6 bases lay outside the gene matches. Germline CDR1 and CDR2: SEHNR and FQNEAQ (reference sequence). The CDR3 contains 16 residues.

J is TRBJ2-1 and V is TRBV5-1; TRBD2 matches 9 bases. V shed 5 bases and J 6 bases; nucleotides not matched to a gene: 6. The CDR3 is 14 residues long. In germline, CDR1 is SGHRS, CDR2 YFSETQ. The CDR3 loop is CASSAGGDFNEQFF. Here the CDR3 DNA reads TGCGCCAGCAGTGCGGGAGGGGATTTCAATGAGCAGTTCTTC.

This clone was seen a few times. CDR3 in DNA: TGCGCCAGCTCTCGGGCGGAGTCCTACAATGAGCAGTTCTTC. Its translation: CASSRAESYNEQFF. This sequence joins TRBV5-1 and TRBJ2-1; D is undetermined. The CDR3 length is 14 residues. V lost 7 bases and J lost 1, with 12 bases in between. The germline gives CDR1 SGHRS, CDR2 YFSETQ. The full variable domain, its missing parts supplied by reference TRBV5-1 and TRBJ2-1, is KAGVTQTPRYLIKTRGQQVTLSCSPISGHRSVSWYQQTPGQGLQFLFEYFSETQRNKGNFPGRFSGRQFSNSRSEMNVSTLELGDSALYLCASSRAESYNEQFFGPGTRLTVL.

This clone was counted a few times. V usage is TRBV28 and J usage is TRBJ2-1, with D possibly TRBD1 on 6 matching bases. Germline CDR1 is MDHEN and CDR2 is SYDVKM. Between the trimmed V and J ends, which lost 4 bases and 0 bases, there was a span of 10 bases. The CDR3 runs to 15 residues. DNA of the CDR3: TGTGCCAGCAGTTCACAGGGATTCTCCTACAATGAGCAGTTCTTC. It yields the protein CASSSQGFSYNEQFF.

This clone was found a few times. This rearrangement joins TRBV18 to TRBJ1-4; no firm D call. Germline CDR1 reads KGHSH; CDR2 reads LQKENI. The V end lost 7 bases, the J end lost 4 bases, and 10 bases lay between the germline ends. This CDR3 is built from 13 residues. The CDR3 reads CASCCGLNEKLFF. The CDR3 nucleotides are TGTGCCAGCTGTTGTGGGCTTAATGAAAAACTGTTTTTT.

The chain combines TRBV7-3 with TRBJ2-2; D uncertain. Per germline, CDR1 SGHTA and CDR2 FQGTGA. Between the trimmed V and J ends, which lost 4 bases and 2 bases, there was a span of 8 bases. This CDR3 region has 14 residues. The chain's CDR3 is CASSSYSNTGELFF. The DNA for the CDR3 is TGTGCCAGCAGCTCCTACAGTAACACCGGGGAGCTGTTTTTT.

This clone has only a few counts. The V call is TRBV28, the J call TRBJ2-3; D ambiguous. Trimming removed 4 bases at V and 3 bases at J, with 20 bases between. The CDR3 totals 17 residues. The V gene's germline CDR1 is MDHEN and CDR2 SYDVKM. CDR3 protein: CASSSPRREYDTDTQYF. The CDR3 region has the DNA TGTGCCAGCAGTTCACCGCGCCGAGAGTACGATACAGATACGCAGTATTTT.

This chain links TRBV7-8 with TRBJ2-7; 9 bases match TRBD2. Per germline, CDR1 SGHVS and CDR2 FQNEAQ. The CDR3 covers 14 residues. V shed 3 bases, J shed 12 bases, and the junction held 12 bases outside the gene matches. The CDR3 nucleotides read TGTGCCAGCAGCTTCATAGATAGCGGGAGCCTTTTGTACTTC. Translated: CASSFIDSGSLLYF.

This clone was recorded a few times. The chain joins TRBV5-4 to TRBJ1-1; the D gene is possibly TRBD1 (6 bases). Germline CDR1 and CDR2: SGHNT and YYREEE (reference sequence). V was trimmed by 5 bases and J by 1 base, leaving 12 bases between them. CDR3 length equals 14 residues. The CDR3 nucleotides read TGTGCCAGCAGGTCGGACAGAAAGAACACTGAAGCTTTCTTT. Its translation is CASRSDRKNTEAFF.

As DNA, the CDR3 is TGTGCCAGCTCACCGTTCGGGACAGGAGGCTACGAGCAGTACTTC. Amino acids: CASSPFGTGGYEQYF. This chain links TRBV18 with TRBJ2-7; 8 bases fit TRBD1. The CDR3 has 15 residues. V shed 3 bases and J 3 bases; nucleotides not matched to a gene: 7. Germline lookup yields CDR1 KGHSH and CDR2 LQKENI.

The CDR3 DNA follows: TGTGCCAGCAGCTTTTGGCGGGAGGGGAATGAGCAGTTCTTC. Translated, it gives CASSFWREGNEQFF. The chain couples TRBV11-2 to TRBJ2-1, with TRBD2 identical over 9 bases. The CDR3 is made up of 14 amino acids. Germline loops: CDR1 SGHAT, CDR2 FQNNGV. V gave up 3 bases and J gave up 7 bases; unmatched junction bases: 4. The whole variable domain, remainder taken from reference TRBV11-2 and TRBJ2-1, is EAGVAQSPRYKIIEKRQSVAFWCNPISGHATLYWYQQILGQGPKLLIQFQNNGVVDDSQLPKDRFSAERLKGVDSTLKIQPAKLEDSAVYLCASSFWREGNEQFFGPGTRLTVL.

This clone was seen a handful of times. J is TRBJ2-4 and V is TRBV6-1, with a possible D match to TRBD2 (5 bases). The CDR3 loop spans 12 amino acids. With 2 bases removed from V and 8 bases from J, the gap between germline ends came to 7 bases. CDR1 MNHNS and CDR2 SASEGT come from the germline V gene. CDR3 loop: CASSEQRDIQYF. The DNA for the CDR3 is TGTGCCAGCAGTGAACAGAGGGACATTCAGTACTTC.

Written as DNA, the CDR3 is TGTGCCAGCAGCCCAAACCACAATGAGCAGTTCTTC. Translated, it gives CASSPNHNEQFF. The V call is TRBV11-2, the J call TRBJ2-1; D is undetermined. The CDR3 runs 12 residues. CDR1 and CDR2 from the germline V gene are SGHAT and FQNNGV. V dropped 5 bases and J dropped 5 bases, with 7 bases sitting between them.

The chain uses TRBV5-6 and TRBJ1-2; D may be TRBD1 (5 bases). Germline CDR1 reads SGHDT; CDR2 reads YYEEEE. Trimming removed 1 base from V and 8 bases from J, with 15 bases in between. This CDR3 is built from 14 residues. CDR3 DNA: TGTGCCAGCAGCTTGCTGTGGCAGGGTGGCGGCTACACCTTC. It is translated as CASSLLWQGGGYTF. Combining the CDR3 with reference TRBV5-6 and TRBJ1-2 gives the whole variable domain DAGVTQSPTHLIKTRGQQVTLRCSPKSGHDTVSWYQQALGQGPQFIFQYYEEEERQRGNFPDRFSGHQFPNYSSELNVNALLLGDSALYLCASSLLWQGGGYTFGSGTRLTVV.

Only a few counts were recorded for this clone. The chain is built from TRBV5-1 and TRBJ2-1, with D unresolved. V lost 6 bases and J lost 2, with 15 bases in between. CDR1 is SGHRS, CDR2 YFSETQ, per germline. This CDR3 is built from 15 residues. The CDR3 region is CASTPGGWAYNEQFF. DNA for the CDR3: TGCGCCAGCACCCCGGGCGGTTGGGCCTACAATGAGCAGTTCTTC.